One and the same sample provided the 27 T cell receptor beta chains below, sequenced in a study of beta chain features in type 1 diabetes. Study conclusions and caveats: Patients with Type 1 diabetes showed moderately but significantly shorter TCRB CDR3s in all four CD4+ subsets.

Of the isolated RNA, all was reverse transcribed, and so the sequenced material was expressed TCRB transcripts. TCRdb keeps only in-frame clones here, not all; method: immunoSEQ multiplex PCR. The sample consists of a few hundred thousand clones, about 23% of them appearing once. These receptors lack a known antigen. Sequenced sample: naive CD4+ T cells from blood. These receptors were obtained from a woman in her twenties or thirties with type 1 diabetes.

The V gene is TRBV21-1, the J gene TRBJ1-5; TRBD1 was called by the table and not checked on the DNA. TRBV21-1 is recorded as a pseudogene. The CDR3 sequence is 15 residues long. CDR3 nucleotide sequence: TGTGCCAGCAGCAATAGGACAGGAGCGGTTCAGCCCCAGCATTTT. Protein: CASSNRTGAVQPQHF.

This clone was recorded a few times. The chain joins TRBV15 to TRBJ2-3, with 8 bases fitting TRBD2. CDR3 length: 16 amino acids. Germline lookup yields CDR1 LNHNV and CDR2 YYDKDF (reference sequence). V shed 0 bases and J 4 bases; nucleotides not matched to a gene: 6. CDR3 amino acids: CATSRDRPTSADTQYF. The CDR3 nucleotides are TGTGCCACCAGCAGAGATAGGCCGACTAGCGCAGATACGCAGTATTTT. Using reference TRBV15 and TRBJ2-3 for the parts outside the CDR3, the full variable domain is DAMVIQNPRYQVTQFGKPVTLSCSQTLNHNVMYWYQQKSSQAPKLLFHYYDKDFNNEADTPDNFQSRRPNTSFCFLDIRSPGLGDTAMYLCATSRDRPTSADTQYFGPGTRLTVL.

This clone was picked up a small number of times. This sequence joins TRBV30 and TRBJ1-5; 7 bases match TRBD1. The V segment lost 1 base and the J segment 8 bases; nucleotides outside the gene matches: 5. The CDR3 is made up of 13 amino acids. Germline loops: CDR1 GTSNPN, CDR2 SVGIG (reference sequence). CDR3 loop: CAWSGQGVEPQHF. The DNA of the CDR3 is TGTGCCTGGAGTGGGCAGGGGGTTGAGCCCCAGCATTTT.

V is TRBV11-3 and J is TRBJ2-3; no firm D call. V shed 1 base and J shed 6 bases, with 5 bases lying between them. Germline V gives CDR1 SGHNT, CDR2 YENEEA. The CDR3 runs 12 residues. The CDR3 coding sequence is TGTGCCAGCAGCTTAGTCCCGGATACGCAGTATTTT. Protein product: CASSLVPDTQYF. The full variable domain, with the rest looked up from reference TRBV11-3 and TRBJ2-3, is EAGVVQSPRYKIIEKKQPVAFWCNPISGHNTLYWYLQNLGQGPELLIRYENEEAVDDSQLPKDRFSAERLKGVDSTLKIQPAELGDSAVYLCASSLVPDTQYFGPGTRLTVL.

This chain connects TRBV9 to TRBJ2-2; 9 positions agree with TRBD1. The CDR3 consists of 16 residues. Looked up from germline, CDR1 is SGDLS and CDR2 is YYNGEE. The trim removed 4 bases at V and 3 bases at J, leaving 7 bases unmatched. CDR3 sequence (DNA): TGTGCCAGCAGCTTTGGGACAGGGAGTGACACCGGGGAGCTGTTTTTT. It translates to CASSFGTGSDTGELFF.

This clone turned up a few times. The chain combines TRBV6-5 with TRBJ2-7, with TRBD2 identical over 9 bases. Unmatched junction bases numbered 9, after V lost 7 bases and J lost 2 bases. The CDR3 runs to 15 residues. Germline values: CDR1 MNHEY, CDR2 SVGAGI. CDR3 coding DNA: TGTGCCAGCAATCCGACTAGCGGAACCACCTACGAGCAGTACTTC. Translated: CASNPTSGTTYEQYF.

The chain combines TRBV30 with TRBJ2-3; TRBD2 matches 10 bases. The J segment lost 0 bases and the V segment lost 4 bases, leaving 4 bases of the junction unmatched. From germline, CDR1 is GTSNPN and CDR2 SVGIG (reference sequence). CDR3 length: 15 residues. The CDR3, as DNA: TGTGCCTGGACAGGGACTAGCGTTAGCACAGATACGCAGTATTTT. This codes for CAWTGTSVSTDTQYF.

J is TRBJ2-5 and V is TRBV13; D may be TRBD1 (7 bases). The length of the CDR3 is 16 residues. Germline V gives CDR1 PRHDT, CDR2 FYEKMQ (reference sequence). Trimming cost V 3 bases and J 2 bases, with 16 bases left between them. CDR3 DNA: TGTGCCAGCAGCTTCCGCAGGGGGGTAGGGCAAGAGACCCAGTACTTC. It is translated as CASSFRRGVGQETQYF.

The chain is built from TRBV15 and TRBJ1-2, with D perhaps TRBD1 (5 bases). This CDR3 spans 14 amino acids. CDR1 and CDR2 from the germline V gene are LNHNV and YYDKDF (reference sequence). V dropped 9 bases and J dropped 2 bases, with 16 bases sitting between them. The CDR3 region is CATSAWKGNYGYTF. CDR3 sequence (DNA): TGTGCCACGTCCGCATGGAAGGGGAACTATGGCTACACCTTC.

V gene TRBV5-1 combines with J gene TRBJ1-1, with TRBD1 as a possible D gene (5 bases). Trimming took off 0 bases at V and 1 base at J, with 7 bases between the two ends. Germline V gene lookup returns CDR1 SGHRS and CDR2 YFSETQ. CDR3 length equals 14 residues. CDR3 sequence reads: CASSLGQRNTEAFF. The CDR3 nucleotides read TGCGCCAGCAGCTTGGGACAGCGGAACACTGAAGCTTTCTTT.

The chain combines TRBV5-1 with TRBJ2-7; D is possibly TRBD1 (6 bases). Germline V gene lookup returns CDR1 SGHRS and CDR2 YFSETQ. Trimming shortened V by 4 bases and J by 1 base, and 15 bases separated the two germline ends. This CDR3 contains 15 residues. CDR3 in DNA: TGCGCCAGCAGCAGGGAGCTAGGACAGTCCTACGAGCAGTACTTC. It encodes CASSRELGQSYEQYF. Full variable domain (rest looked up from reference TRBV5-1 and TRBJ2-7): KAGVTQTPRYLIKTRGQQVTLSCSPISGHRSVSWYQQTPGQGLQFLFEYFSETQRNKGNFPGRFSGRQFSNSRSEMNVSTLELGDSALYLCASSRELGQSYEQYFGPGTRLTVT.

The chain uses TRBV29-1 and TRBJ1-1, with 7 bases lining up with TRBD1. CDR3 length equals 14 residues. The germline V gene encodes CDR1 SQVTM and CDR2 ANQGSEA. Trimming took 4 bases from V and 11 from J; bases not matched to a gene: 16. The CDR3 DNA is TGCAGCGTTGCATTCAGGGGGGTCGATCTAGCGGCTTTCTTT. Encoded protein: CSVAFRGVDLAAFF.

The chain uses TRBV7-2 and TRBJ2-1, with TRBD2 matching 11 bases. Germline-derived CDR1 and CDR2 are SGHTA and FQGNSA. The CDR3 covers 15 residues. Trimming took 5 bases from V and 6 from J; bases not matched to a gene: 6. The DNA for the CDR3 is TGTGCCAGCAGCCCCCGACTAGCGGGAAGCAATGAGCAGTTCTTC. Translation: CASSPRLAGSNEQFF.

This clone was counted between two and nine times. The chain links TRBV7-6 to TRBJ1-2, with TRBD1 matching over 8 bases. J was trimmed by 2 bases and V by 5 bases; bases with no gene match: 1. The CDR3 sequence is 13 residues long. The germline V gene has CDR1 SGHVS and CDR2 FNYEAQ. The CDR3 spells CASSGDRNYGYTF. In DNA form, the CDR3 reads TGTGCCAGCAGCGGGGACAGGAACTATGGCTACACCTTC.

This clone was observed a few times. The sample holds other DNA sequences that translate to the same CDR3. This chain joins TRBV4-1 and TRBJ2-1; 12 bases match TRBD2. J lost 9 bases, V lost 1 base, and 4 bases had no gene match. This CDR3 has 15 residues. Per the germline V gene, CDR1 is MGHRA and CDR2 is YSYEKL. The CDR3 loop is CASSQGLAGVGEQFF. The DNA of the CDR3 is TGCGCCAGCAGCCAAGGACTAGCGGGAGTTGGTGAGCAGTTCTTC.

This clone was seen more than once but under ten times. V and J are TRBV29-1 and TRBJ2-5, with D possibly matching TRBD2 (6 bases). CDR1 and CDR2 from the germline V gene are SQVTM and ANQGSEA. Trimming left V 0 bases short and J 5 bases short, with 7 bases between. The CDR3 is made up of 12 amino acids. The CDR3 sequence: CSVEDGGETQYF. As DNA, the CDR3 is TGCAGCGTTGAAGACGGAGGGGAGACCCAGTACTTC.

The CDR3 coding sequence is TGTGCCAGCAGTACAGGGACTAGCGGGAGTGAGACCCAGTACTTC. It translates to CASSTGTSGSETQYF. J is TRBJ2-5 and V is TRBV11-2; 14 nucleotides align to TRBD2. The CDR3 totals 15 residues. Germline V gene lookup returns CDR1 SGHAT and CDR2 FQNNGV. The V and J ends lost 6 bases and 5 bases, in that order; junction bases with no gene match: 5.

The V gene is TRBV15, the J gene TRBJ2-7; D possibly corresponds to TRBD1 (6 bases). The CDR3 covers 14 residues. V lost 3 bases to trimming and J lost 0 bases, with 9 bases between them. Germline values: CDR1 LNHNV, CDR2 YYDKDF (reference sequence). The CDR3: CATSSRDISYEQYF. CDR3 DNA: TGTGCCACCAGCAGCCGGGACATCTCCTACGAGCAGTACTTC.

This rearrangement joins TRBV21-1 to TRBJ2-5; the table gives TRBD2 as D, unverified against the DNA. TRBV21-1 is described as a pseudogene. This CDR3 has 18 amino acids. The CDR3 DNA follows: TGTGCCAGCAGCAATCTCCAGGCGGGACTAGGTTTGGGGGTGACCCAGTACTTC. Encoded protein: CASSNLQAGLGLGVTQYF.

This clone was detected only a few times. The chain uses TRBV4-1 and TRBJ1-2, with TRBD1 identical over 7 bases. Germline V gene data show CDR1 as MGHRA and CDR2 as YSYEKL. CDR3 length: 17 residues. V lost 3 bases to trimming and J lost 0 bases; unmatched junction nucleotides: 10. CDR3 DNA: TGCGCCAGCAGCCACCCCCTGACCGGGACAGCTAACTATGGCTACACCTTC. Protein sequence: CASSHPLTGTANYGYTF.

The genes are TRBV5-4 and TRBJ2-5; the match to TRBD2 covers 9 bases. CDR1 is SGHNT and CDR2 is YYREEE in the germline V gene (reference sequence). The V segment lost 4 bases and the J segment 5 bases; nucleotides outside the gene matches: 12. The CDR3 has 16 residues. The DNA for the CDR3 is TGTGCCAGCAGCCCGGCCGAACTAGCGGGTCTGGAGACCCAGTACTTC. It specifies CASSPAELAGLETQYF. The whole variable domain, remainder taken from reference TRBV5-4 and TRBJ2-5, is ETGVTQSPTHLIKTRGQQVTLRCSSQSGHNTVSWYQQALGQGPQFIFQYYREEENGRGNFPPRFSGLQFPNYSSELNVNALELDDSALYLCASSPAELAGLETQYFGPGTRLLVL.

Only a few counts were recorded for this clone. The rearrangement links TRBV19 to TRBJ2-1, with 7 bases that match TRBD1. V gave up 9 bases and J gave up 2 bases; unmatched junction bases: 7. CDR3 length: 14 residues. CDR1 and CDR2 from the germline V gene are LNHDA and SQIVND (reference sequence). The CDR3 is CASCRQGAYNEQFF. The DNA of the CDR3 is TGTGCCAGCTGCCGACAGGGAGCCTACAATGAGCAGTTCTTC. Together with reference TRBV19 and TRBJ2-1, the CDR3 gives the full variable domain: DGGITQSPKYLFRKEGQNVTLSCEQNLNHDAMYWYRQDPGQGLRLIYYSQIVNDFQKGDIAEGYSVSREKKESFPLTVTSAQKNPTAFYLCASCRQGAYNEQFFGPGTRLTVL.

The J gene is TRBJ2-4, the V gene TRBV28; D uncertain. Deletions cut 2 bases from V and 6 bases from J, with 5 bases between. Germline V gives CDR1 MDHEN, CDR2 SYDVKM. The CDR3 has 12 residues. CDR3 amino acids: CASSLTGNIQYF. The CDR3 DNA reads as TGTGCCAGCAGTTTAACGGGAAACATTCAGTACTTC.

This rearrangement joins TRBV6-1 to TRBJ2-7; TRBD1 aligns across 8 bases. J lost 5 bases, V lost 4 bases, and 7 bases had no gene match. Germline lookup yields CDR1 MNHNS and CDR2 SASEGT. The CDR3 has 14 residues. DNA for the CDR3: TGTGCCAGCAGTGGGACAGGGTGGTTGGACGAGCAGTACTTC. This gives the protein CASSGTGWLDEQYF.

This rearrangement joins TRBV29-1 to TRBJ2-7, with a tentative D call TRBD1 (6 bases). Germline V gene lookup returns CDR1 SQVTM and CDR2 ANQGSEA. The CDR3 has 12 residues. V was clipped by 6 bases and J by 3 bases, with 12 bases between them. As DNA, the CDR3 is TGCAGCGTGTCCCAAGGGGGCTACGAGCAGTACTTC. This sequence encodes CSVSQGGYEQYF.

This clone has a handful of counts. The chain combines TRBV6-5 with TRBJ2-3, with 7 bases lining up with TRBD1. The V gene's germline CDR1 is MNHEY and CDR2 SVGAGI. The CDR3 runs to 15 residues. V lost 3 bases, J lost 0 bases, and 3 bases stayed unmatched. This chain's CDR3 is CASSYQGVSTDTQYF. The CDR3 nucleotides read TGTGCCAGCAGTTATCAGGGGGTGAGCACAGATACGCAGTATTTT.

The chain carries TRBV27 and TRBJ2-4; 9 nucleotides align to TRBD1. Germline V lookup: CDR1 MNHEY, CDR2 SMNVEV (reference sequence). The CDR3 length is 14 residues. The trim removed 6 bases at V and 9 bases at J, leaving 9 bases unmatched. DNA for the CDR3: TGTGCCAGCAGGGATCCGGGGACAGGGTTCATTCAGTACTTC. Amino acid sequence: CASRDPGTGFIQYF.